The rows below give T cell receptor beta chains drawn from one sample of a study of identical twins. TCRdb used MiXCR to reprocess the 5' RACE reads, holding one entry per CDR3 protein. The data show some 250,000 distinct CDR3 sequences, with 5% to 7% seen just once and about 15% held by the top ten. The data also belong to a second study, concerning T cells expressing NK-cell markers.

Sequencing was done on a sample of CD8+ T cells sorted from blood. The origin of the receptors is a woman between 18 and 29 years old in good health. CDR3s include the opening cysteine and the closing phenylalanine or tryptophan.

J gene	V gene	CDR3 protein
TRBJ2-1	TRBV2	CASDQGSGQFF
TRBJ2-7	TRBV25-1	CASSEFGYYEQYF
TRBJ1-1	TRBV2	CASSEALQGANGEAFF
TRBJ2-1	TRBV11-2	CASSLGGTTIGNEQFF
TRBJ2-1	TRBV5-1	CASTAGGRREQFF
TRBJ2-3	TRBV7-9	CASNLAGGPTDTQYF
TRBJ2-3	TRBV2	CASSEDGVTGRTDTQYF
TRBJ2-7	TRBV20-1	CSAPGQTSYEQYF
TRBJ1-4	TRBV20-1	CSARTGGVSTNEKLFF
TRBJ1-6	TRBV5-1	CASSLVGYSPLHF
TRBJ2-1	TRBV20-1	CSADSGGDNEQFF
TRBJ1-1	TRBV7-9	CASSLGQGEDTEAFF
TRBJ2-1	TRBV5-8	CASSSGTSGDNEQFF
TRBJ2-2	TRBV10-3	CAISDSRTAISTGELFF
TRBJ2-5	TRBV7-2	CASSRLAAAGETQYF
TRBJ2-1	TRBV12-3/TRBV12-4	CAIGRGSYNEQFF
TRBJ2-3	TRBV2	CATRGAPDTQYF
TRBJ2-6	TRBV19	CASVSGTGPFGANVLTF
TRBJ1-2	TRBV6-2/TRBV6-3	CASGRDYGYTF
TRBJ2-3	TRBV12-5	CASGLRGLAGEDTQYF
TRBJ1-2	TRBV29-1	CSVEVGTGGSASYTF
TRBJ2-5	TRBV12-3/TRBV12-4	CASSAVVGARETQYF
TRBJ2-3	TRBV20-1	CSARSGLVDTQYF
TRBJ1-4	TRBV13	CASSFDGDGEKLFF
TRBJ1-1	TRBV7-9	CASSHYTVEAFF
TRBJ2-1	TRBV12-3/TRBV12-4	CASNQPGLDYYNEQFF
TRBJ2-7	TRBV15	CATSRDYRREQYF
TRBJ2-7	TRBV20-1	CSAKALGGPLAEQYF
TRBJ2-2	TRBV11-2	CASSLFLRRQGGTGELFF
TRBJ2-4	TRBV27	CASASGVENIQYF
TRBJ1-1	TRBV11-2	CASSRFQGSAEAFF
TRBJ2-1	TRBV7-2	CASARGYNEQFF
TRBJ2-5	TRBV12-3/TRBV12-4	CASSPGRMETQYF
TRBJ2-7	TRBV20-1	CSARGRGSEQYF
TRBJ2-3	TRBV6-1	CASTPGGVGTDTQYF
TRBJ2-3	TRBV5-5	CASSLAFPGSTDTQYF
TRBJ2-3	TRBV7-2	CASSLLAGAPTDTQYF